This TCR beta chain was sequenced in a study of T cells expressing NK-cell markers. Study observations and caveats: The contribution of dominant NKG2C+ clonotypes to CD8+ T cells in six donors was 1.0-7.0%.

The CDR3 covers 14 residues. Germline CDR1 reads LGHNA; CDR2 reads YSLEER. A word on this clonotype: Antigen specificity is unknown.

TCRdb reprocessed the 5' RACE reads and reports one entry per CDR3 protein, with no DNA. The ten top clones account for 9.5% to 15%, within a sample of some 150,000 distinct CDR3 sequences. The clonotype was recovered from a man aged 18-30 years in good health. The chain joins TRBV4-3 to TRBJ2-7. Sequenced material: blood T cells: a sorted CD56 or NKG2C T cell subset, CD4+ or CD8+ T cells, or bulk PBMC T cells (not recorded which). CDR3 loop: CASSPHRTSYEQYF.